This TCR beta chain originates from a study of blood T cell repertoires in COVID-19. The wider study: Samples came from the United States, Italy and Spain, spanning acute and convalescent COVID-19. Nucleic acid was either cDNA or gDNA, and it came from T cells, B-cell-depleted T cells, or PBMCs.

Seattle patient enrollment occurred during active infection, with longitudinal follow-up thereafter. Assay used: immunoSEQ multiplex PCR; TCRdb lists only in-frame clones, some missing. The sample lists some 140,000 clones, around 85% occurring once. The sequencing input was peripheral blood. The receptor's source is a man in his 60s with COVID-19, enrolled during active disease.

CDR3: CAWSVHSGSSDTQYF. The CDR3 DNA follows: TGTGCCTGGAGTGTACATAGCGGGAGTTCAGATACGCAGTATTTT. The V call is TRBV30, the J call TRBJ2-3, with 9 bases aligning to TRBD2. CDR3 size: 15 residues. CDR1 is GTSNPN, CDR2 SVGIG, per germline (reference sequence). V was pared by 0 bases and J by 4 bases, with 5 bases of the junction left unmatched.